The sequence of this T cell receptor (beta chain) was determined in a study of CD8+ T cells in alopecia areata (dated by TCRdb to the late 2010s). Concerning the study at large: The study used high-throughput TCRbeta sequencing to examine T cell clonal expansion in alopecia areata, in both the C3H/HeJ mouse model and human patients. Human TCRbeta sequencing covered scalp tissue and sorted CD4+ and CD8+ peripheral blood T cells from patchy and totalis/universalis alopecia areata patients and healthy controls. Scalp clonality was compared across normal scalp (n=4), patchy alopecia areata scalp (n=8), and alopecia totalis/universalis scalp (n=8). immunoSEQ multiplex PCR using 35 Vbeta forward primers and 13 Jbeta reverse primers was used to amplify TCRbeta CDR3 regions. RNA was obtained with the PAXgene miRNA kit for fixed scalp, the miRNeasy kit for PBMCs, and the RNeasy kit for mouse skin.

There are a few counts of this clone. This receptor's antigen is unknown. No base quality values were provided; no much bigger clone lies one nucleotide off. Taken from the germline V gene (reference sequence), the CDR1 and CDR2 loops are SEHNR and FQNEAQ. V and J lose 4 bases and 7 bases, and a span of 5 bases separates them. Inclusive of the bounding cysteine and phenylalanine, the CDR3 is 11 residues long. The read is trimmed to its CDR3 DNA, 33 bases read in frame from base 1. Broad study findings and their caveats: Shared TCR sequences between patients were less evident than in mice, which may be partly attributable to HLA diversity in the patient population. Scalp TCR repertoire analysis is complicated because resident alphabeta T cells in normal human skin are also sequenced, whereas mouse skin is dominated by gammadelta T cells. Lesional scalp, especially in alopecia totalis/universalis, showed higher clonality and more expanded CD8+ clones than normal scalp, suggesting antigenic drive.

Peripheral blood and lesional scalp punch biopsies were obtained from patients with alopecia areata. PBMCs were isolated by density centrifugation and stained for CD3, CD4 and CD8, after which CD4+ and CD8+ T cells were sorted on a FACSAria. Untreated alopecia areata patients were recruited as part of a multicenter biomarker study. In 5 or 6 patients from the biomarker study, blood CD8+ T cells were sorted further into NKG2D-low and NKG2D-high fractions. The receptor library was made with the immunoSEQ multiplex PCR assay. To provide template for TCR sequencing, every sample had RNA extracted and reverse transcribed into cDNA. SuperScript III was used for first-strand cDNA synthesis, primed with a 2:1 mix of oligo-dT and random hexamers. A synthetic immune receptor repertoire was used to measure amplification bias, and any remaining bias was corrected computationally. The study's own analysis went as follows. Raw reads were preprocessed to remove errors, and CDR3 was defined according to IMGT conventions as the region from the conserved cysteine to phenylalanine. Clonality was calculated as 1 minus Shannon entropy normalized by log2 of the number of productive unique TCRs. Scalp TCRbeta sequences were cross-referenced with sorted blood CD4 and CD8 repertoires so that the CD4 or CD8 identity of scalp clones could be inferred. Entries here come from immuneACCESS through TCRdb and include only in-frame sequences with V and J called. Some clones fail to appear in such tables; in the studies checked, an unresolved V gene covers under half of the shortfall, and the cause of the remainder is unknown. V and J calls and clone size are copied from that table; D and trimming were computed from the DNA. The sample table holds under 65,000 clones, of which 44% were seen once. The ten biggest clones cover roughly half of the sample.

Sample: NKG2D-low CD8+ T cells sorted from blood. According to the study, the label for this sample's cell subset or site signals: sorted CD8+ NKG2D-low blood T cells. The V and J segments used are TRBV7-9 and TRBJ2-1; too little of a D gene remains to name it. The origin of this receptor is a human donor with alopecia areata. At the DNA level, the sequence is TGTGCCAGCAGCTCATCAAATGAGCAGTTCTTC. This yields the protein CASSSSNEQFF.